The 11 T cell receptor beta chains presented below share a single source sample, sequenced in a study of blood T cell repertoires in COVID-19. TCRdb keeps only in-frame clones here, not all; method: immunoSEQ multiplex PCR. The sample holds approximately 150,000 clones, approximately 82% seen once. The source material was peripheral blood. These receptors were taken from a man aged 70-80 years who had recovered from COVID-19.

The CDR3 DNA reads as TGTGCCAGCAGCTTCGCCGGGGAGCTGTTTTTT. It encodes CASSFAGELFF. This chain joins TRBV5-6 and TRBJ2-2; D uncertain. Germline values: CDR1 SGHDT, CDR2 YYEEEE. The CDR3 length is 11 residues. V was cut by 2 bases and J by 6 bases, with 2 bases left in between.

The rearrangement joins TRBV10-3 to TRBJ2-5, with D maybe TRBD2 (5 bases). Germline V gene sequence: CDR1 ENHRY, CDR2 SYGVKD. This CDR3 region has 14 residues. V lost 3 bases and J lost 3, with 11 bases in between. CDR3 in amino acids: CAISEGGWKETQYF. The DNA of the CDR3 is TGTGCCATCAGTGAAGGAGGCTGGAAAGAGACCCAGTACTTC.

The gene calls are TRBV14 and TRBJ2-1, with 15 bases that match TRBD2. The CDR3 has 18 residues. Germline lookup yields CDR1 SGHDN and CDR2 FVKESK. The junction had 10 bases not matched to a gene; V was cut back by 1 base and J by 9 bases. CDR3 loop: CASSQGGLAGGPTIEQFF. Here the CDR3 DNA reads TGTGCCAGCAGCCAAGGCGGACTAGCGGGAGGGCCCACGATTGAGCAGTTCTTC. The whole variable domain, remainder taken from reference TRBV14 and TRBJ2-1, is EAGVTQFPSHSVIEKGQTVTLRCDPISGHDNLYWYRRVMGKEIKFLLHFVKESKQDESGMPNNRFLAERTGGTYSTLKVQPAELEDSGVYFCASSQGGLAGGPTIEQFFGPGTRLTVL.

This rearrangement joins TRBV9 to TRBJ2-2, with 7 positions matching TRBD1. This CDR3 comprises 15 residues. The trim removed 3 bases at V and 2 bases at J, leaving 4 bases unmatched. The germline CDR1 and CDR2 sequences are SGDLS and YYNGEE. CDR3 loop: CASSGGTANTGELFF. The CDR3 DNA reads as TGTGCCAGCAGCGGGGGGACAGCCAACACCGGGGAGCTGTTTTTT.

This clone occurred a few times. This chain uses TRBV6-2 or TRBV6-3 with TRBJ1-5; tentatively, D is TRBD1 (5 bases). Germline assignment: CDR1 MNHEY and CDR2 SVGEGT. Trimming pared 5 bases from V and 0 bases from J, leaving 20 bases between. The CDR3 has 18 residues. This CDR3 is CASSPRVGGDYSNQPQHF. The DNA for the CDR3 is TGTGCCAGCAGTCCGAGAGTGGGGGGGGATTATAGCAATCAGCCCCAGCATTTT.

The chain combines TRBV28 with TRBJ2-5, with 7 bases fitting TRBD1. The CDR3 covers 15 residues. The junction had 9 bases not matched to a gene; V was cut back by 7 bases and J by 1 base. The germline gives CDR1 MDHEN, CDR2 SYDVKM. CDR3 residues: CASTDQGQIQETQYF. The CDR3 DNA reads TGTGCCAGCACGGACCAGGGACAGATCCAAGAGACCCAGTACTTC.

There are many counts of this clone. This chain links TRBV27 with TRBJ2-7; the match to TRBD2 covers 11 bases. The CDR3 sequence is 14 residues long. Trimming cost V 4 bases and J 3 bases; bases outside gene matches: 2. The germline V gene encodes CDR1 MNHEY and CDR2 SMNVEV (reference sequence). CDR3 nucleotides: TGTGCCAGCAGTTATACTAGCGGGAGCTACGAGCAGTACTTC. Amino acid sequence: CASSYTSGSYEQYF.

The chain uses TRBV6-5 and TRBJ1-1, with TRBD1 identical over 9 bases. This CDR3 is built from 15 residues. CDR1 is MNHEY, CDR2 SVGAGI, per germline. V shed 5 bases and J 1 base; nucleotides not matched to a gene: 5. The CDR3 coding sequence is TGTGCCAGCAGTAGACAGACAGGGGGGAACACTGAAGCTTTCTTT. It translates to CASSRQTGGNTEAFF.

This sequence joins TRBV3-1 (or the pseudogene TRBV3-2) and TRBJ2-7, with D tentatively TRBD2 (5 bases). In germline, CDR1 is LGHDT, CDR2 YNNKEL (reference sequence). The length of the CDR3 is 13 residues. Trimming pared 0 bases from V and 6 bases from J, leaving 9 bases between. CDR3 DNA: TGTGCCAGCAGCCAAGATGACCGGGGCGAGCAGTACTTC. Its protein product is CASSQDDRGEQYF.

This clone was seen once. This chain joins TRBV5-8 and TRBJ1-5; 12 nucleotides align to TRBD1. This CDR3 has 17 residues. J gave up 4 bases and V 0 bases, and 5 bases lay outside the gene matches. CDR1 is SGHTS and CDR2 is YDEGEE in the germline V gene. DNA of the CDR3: TGTGCCAGCAGCTTGGCGGGACAGGGGGCTGGGAATCAGCCCCAGCATTTT. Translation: CASSLAGQGAGNQPQHF.

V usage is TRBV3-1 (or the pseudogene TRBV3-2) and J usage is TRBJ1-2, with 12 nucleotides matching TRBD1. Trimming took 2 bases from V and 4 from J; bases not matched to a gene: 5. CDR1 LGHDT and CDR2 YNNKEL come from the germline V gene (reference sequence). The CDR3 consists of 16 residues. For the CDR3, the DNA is TGTGCCAGCAGCCAAAGGGACAGGGGGCCTGGCTATGGCTACACCTTC. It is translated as CASSQRDRGPGYGYTF.